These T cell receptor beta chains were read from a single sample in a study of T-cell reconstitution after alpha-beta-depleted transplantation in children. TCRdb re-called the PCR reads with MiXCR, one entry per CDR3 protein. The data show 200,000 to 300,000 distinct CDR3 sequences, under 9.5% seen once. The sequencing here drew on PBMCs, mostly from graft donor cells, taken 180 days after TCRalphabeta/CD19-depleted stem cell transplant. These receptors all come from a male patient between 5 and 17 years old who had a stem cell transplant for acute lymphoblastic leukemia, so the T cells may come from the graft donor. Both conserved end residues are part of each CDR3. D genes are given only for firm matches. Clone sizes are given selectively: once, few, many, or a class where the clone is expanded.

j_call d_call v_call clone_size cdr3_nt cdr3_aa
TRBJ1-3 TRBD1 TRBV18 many TGTGCCAGCTCACCACTTGACAGGGGTGGAAACACCATATATTTT CASSPLDRGGNTIYF
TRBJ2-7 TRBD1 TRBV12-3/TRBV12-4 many TGTGCCACCTCGGACAGGTTCTCCTACGAGCAGTACTTC CATSDRFSYEQYF
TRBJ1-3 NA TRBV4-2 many TGTGCCAGCAGCCAAGATATTGGAAACACCATATATTTT CASSQDIGNTIYF
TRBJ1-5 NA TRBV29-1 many TGCAGCGTTGAATACTCCCGGGGTCAGCCCCAGCATTTT CSVEYSRGQPQHF
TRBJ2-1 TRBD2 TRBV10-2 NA TGCGCCAGCAGTCCCTTGGGGGCGAGCGGGGGGGTCAATGAGCAGTTCTTC CASSPLGASGGVNEQFF
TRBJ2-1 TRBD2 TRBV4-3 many TGCGCCAGCAGGGGGGCCCCGGGGGGGAGTTGCAATGAGCAGTTCTTC CASRGAPGGSCNEQFF
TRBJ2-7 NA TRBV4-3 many TGCGCCAGCAGCCAAGATTTCAGGGGCGTTTCCTACGAGCAGTACTTC CASSQDFRGVSYEQYF
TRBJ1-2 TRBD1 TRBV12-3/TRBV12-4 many TGTGCCAGCGACGGGCCCCAGGGGGCGTTCGGCTACACCTTC CASDGPQGAFGYTF
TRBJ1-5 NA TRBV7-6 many TGTGCCAGCAGTTTAACTCCCACGCAGCCCCAGCATTTT CASSLTPTQPQHF
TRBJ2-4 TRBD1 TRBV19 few TGTGCCAGTAGTACGAGCTGGCAGGGGGTAGGTACGGCCAAAAACATTCAGTACTTC CASSTSWQGVGTAKNIQYF
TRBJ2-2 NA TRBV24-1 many TGTGCCACCAGTGATTTGGGCACCGGGGAGCTGTTTTTT CATSDLGTGELFF
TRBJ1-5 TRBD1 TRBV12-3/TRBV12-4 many TGTGCCAGCAGTTTAGGGTCAGGGGGTGGCAATCAGCCCCAGCATTTT CASSLGSGGGNQPQHF
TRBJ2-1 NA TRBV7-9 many TGTGCCAGCAGCTTAGGGGTCGGGGCTTCGTCGCAGTTCTTC CASSLGVGASSQFF
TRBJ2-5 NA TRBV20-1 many TGCAGTGCTAGAGTTGGGGGAGAGACCCAGTACTTC CSARVGGETQYF
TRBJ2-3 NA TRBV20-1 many TGCAGTGCTAGGTTAGCCCCAGATACGCAGTATTTT CSARLAPDTQYF
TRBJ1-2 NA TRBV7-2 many TGTGCCAGCAGCTTAGACCAAGGCTACACCTTC CASSLDQGYTF
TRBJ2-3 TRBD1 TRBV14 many TGTGCCAGCAGCCAACGTTGGACAGGGGGAGCAGATACGCAGTATTTT CASSQRWTGGADTQYF
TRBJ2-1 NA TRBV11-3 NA TGTGCCAGCAGCTTAAGGTCCCCTGGTGAGCAGTTCTTC CASSLRSPGEQFF
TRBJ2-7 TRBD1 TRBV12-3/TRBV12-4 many TGTGCCAGCAGTTTCGACAGGGCGACGACCTACGAGCAGTACTTC CASSFDRATTYEQYF
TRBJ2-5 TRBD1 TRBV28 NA TGTGCCAGCGCTGGGACAGGGGAAGAGACCCAGTACTTC CASAGTGEETQYF
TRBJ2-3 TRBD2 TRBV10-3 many TGTGCCATCAGTGAGCTCCTAGCGGGATTTACAGATACGCAGTATTTT CAISELLAGFTDTQYF
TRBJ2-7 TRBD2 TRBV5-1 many TGCGCCAGCAGCTTGTGGGGGGGCTCCTACGAGCAGTACTTC CASSLWGGSYEQYF
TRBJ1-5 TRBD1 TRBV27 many TGTGCCAGCAGTGCCGAAGGGACAGGGGGCCAGCCCCAGCATTTT CASSAEGTGGQPQHF
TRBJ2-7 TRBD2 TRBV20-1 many TGCAGTGCTGGGAGACTAGCGGGAGTTCAGTACTTC CSAGRLAGVQYF
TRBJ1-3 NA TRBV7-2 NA TGTGCCAGCAGCGGACGGGTGACCTCTGGAAACACCATATATTTT CASSGRVTSGNTIYF
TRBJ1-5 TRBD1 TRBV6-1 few TGTGCCAGCAGCCTTGGACAGGGCGTGGGCAATCAGCCCCAGCATTTT CASSLGQGVGNQPQHF
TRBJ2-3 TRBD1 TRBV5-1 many TGCGCCAGCAGCTCCGGACAGGGGGGAACAGATACGCAGTATTTT CASSSGQGGTDTQYF
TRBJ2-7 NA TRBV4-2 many TGTGCCAGCAGCCAAGATGGCTCGAGCTCCTACGAGCAGTACTTC CASSQDGSSSYEQYF
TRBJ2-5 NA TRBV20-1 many TGCAGTGCTTTCACGGGGGCCGGAGAGACCCAGTACTTC CSAFTGAGETQYF
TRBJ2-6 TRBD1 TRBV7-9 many TGTGCCAGCAGCAGGGGGCGTGGGGCCAACGTCCTGACTTTC CASSRGRGANVLTF
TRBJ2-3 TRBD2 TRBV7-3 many TGTGCCAGCAGCTTTGGACTAGCGGGAGGGGCAGATACGCAGTATTTT CASSFGLAGGADTQYF
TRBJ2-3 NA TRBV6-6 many TGTGCCAGCAGTTACCTACATGCAGATACGCAGTATTTT CASSYLHADTQYF
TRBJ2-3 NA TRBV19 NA TGTGCCAGTACGCAGCGGAACACAGATACGCAGTATTTT CASTQRNTDTQYF
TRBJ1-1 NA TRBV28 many TGTGCCAGCAGCGTTAACATGAACACTGAAGCTTTCTTT CASSVNMNTEAFF
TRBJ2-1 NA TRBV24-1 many TGTGCCACCCAGAGGTGGGGGCAATGTTCCTACAATGAGCAGTTCTTC CATQRWGQCSYNEQFF
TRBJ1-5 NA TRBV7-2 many TGTGCCAGCAGCGTCGAGAGAAATCAGCCCCAGCATTTT CASSVERNQPQHF
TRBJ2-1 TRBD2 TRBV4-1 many TGCGCCAGCAGCCAAGACTCCTATGAGCGGGGGGCCGATAGCTCCTACAATGAGCAGTTCTTC CASSQDSYERGADSSYNEQFF
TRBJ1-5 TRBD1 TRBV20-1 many TGCAGTGCTACCGCCCCGGGACAGGGTGGCCGAGGCAATCAGCCCCAGCATTTT CSATAPGQGGRGNQPQHF
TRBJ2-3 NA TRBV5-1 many TGCGCCAGCAGCCCCACGCGACTACCCCCCACAGATACGCAGTATTTT CASSPTRLPPTDTQYF
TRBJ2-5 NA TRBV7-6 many TGTGCCAGCAGCTCGGGGCGGGGCCAGCGGACCCAGTACTTC CASSSGRGQRTQYF
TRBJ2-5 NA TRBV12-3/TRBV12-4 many TGTGCCAGCAGTTTAGCGAGGGGTAGAGAGACCCAGTACTTC CASSLARGRETQYF
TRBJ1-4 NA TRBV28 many TGTGCCAGCGTAAACCACAGGAGGAATCAGGGGGAAAAACTGTTTTTT CASVNHRRNQGEKLFF
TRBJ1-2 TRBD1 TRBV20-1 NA TGCAGTGCTACCGCAGGGGGCTATGGCTACACCTTC CSATAGGYGYTF
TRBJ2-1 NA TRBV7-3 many TGTGCCAGCAGCTTAACTTGGGGTCGGGATGAGCAGTTCTTC CASSLTWGRDEQFF
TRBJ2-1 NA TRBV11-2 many TGTGCCAGCAGCTTTGGGGTCAGCTCCTACAATGAGCAGTTCTTC CASSFGVSSYNEQFF
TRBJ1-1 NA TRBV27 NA TGTGCCAGCAGTCCCTCACGCGACAGGGAAGCTTTCTTT CASSPSRDREAFF
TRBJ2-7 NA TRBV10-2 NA TGCGCCAGCCGTCCCGGGAGCTACGAGCAGTACTTC CASRPGSYEQYF
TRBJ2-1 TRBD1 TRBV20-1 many TGCAGTGCTAGAGATCAGGGGACAGGACGCAATGAGCAGTTCTTC CSARDQGTGRNEQFF